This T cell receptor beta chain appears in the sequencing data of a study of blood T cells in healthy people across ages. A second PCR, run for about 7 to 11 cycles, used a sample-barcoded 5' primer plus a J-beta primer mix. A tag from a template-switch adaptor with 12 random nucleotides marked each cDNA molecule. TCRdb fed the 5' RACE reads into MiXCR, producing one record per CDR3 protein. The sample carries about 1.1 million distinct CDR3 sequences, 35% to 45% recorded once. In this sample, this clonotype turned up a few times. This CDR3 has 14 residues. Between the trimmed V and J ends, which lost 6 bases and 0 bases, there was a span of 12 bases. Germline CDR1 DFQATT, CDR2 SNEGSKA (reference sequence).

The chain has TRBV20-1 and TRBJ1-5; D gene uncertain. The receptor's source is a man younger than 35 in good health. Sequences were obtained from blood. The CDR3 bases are TGCAGTGCGGTTCGAGGACCTAGCAATCAGCCCCAGCATTTT. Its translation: CSAVRGPSNQPQHF.